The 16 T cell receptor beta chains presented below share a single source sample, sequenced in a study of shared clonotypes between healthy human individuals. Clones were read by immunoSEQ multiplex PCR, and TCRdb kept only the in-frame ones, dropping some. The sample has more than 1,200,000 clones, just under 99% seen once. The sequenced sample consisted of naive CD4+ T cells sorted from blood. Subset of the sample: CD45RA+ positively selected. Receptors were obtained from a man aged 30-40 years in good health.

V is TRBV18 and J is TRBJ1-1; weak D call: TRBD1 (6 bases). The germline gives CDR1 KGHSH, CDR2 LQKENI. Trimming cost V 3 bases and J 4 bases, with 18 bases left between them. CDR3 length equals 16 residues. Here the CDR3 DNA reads TGTGCCAGCTCACCTCAATTAACGGGACAACGCACTGAAGCTTTCTTT. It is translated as CASSPQLTGQRTEAFF.

The CDR3 nucleotides read TGTGCCAGCAGCTTAGACCTAGGGGCCACCTACGAGCAGTACTTC. This codes for CASSLDLGATYEQYF. The chain employs TRBV13 and TRBJ2-7; tentatively, D is TRBD1 (5 bases). V lost 1 base and J lost 2, with 12 bases in between. The CDR3 is 15 residues long. CDR1 and CDR2 from the germline V gene are PRHDT and FYEKMQ (reference sequence).

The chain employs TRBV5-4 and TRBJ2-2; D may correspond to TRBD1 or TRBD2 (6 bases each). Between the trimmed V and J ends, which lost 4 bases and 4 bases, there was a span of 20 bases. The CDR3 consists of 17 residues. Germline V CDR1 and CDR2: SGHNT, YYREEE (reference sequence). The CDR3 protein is CASSGGPGQGSTGELFF. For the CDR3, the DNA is TGTGCCAGCAGCGGGGGGCCGGGACAAGGAAGCACCGGGGAGCTGTTTTTT.

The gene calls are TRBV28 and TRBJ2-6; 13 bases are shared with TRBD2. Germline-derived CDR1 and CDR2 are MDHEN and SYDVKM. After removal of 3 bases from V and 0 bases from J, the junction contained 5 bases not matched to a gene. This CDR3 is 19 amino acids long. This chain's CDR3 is CASSFRGTSGNSGANVLTF. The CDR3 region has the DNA TGTGCCAGCAGTTTCCGTGGGACTAGCGGGAACTCTGGGGCCAACGTCCTGACTTTC.

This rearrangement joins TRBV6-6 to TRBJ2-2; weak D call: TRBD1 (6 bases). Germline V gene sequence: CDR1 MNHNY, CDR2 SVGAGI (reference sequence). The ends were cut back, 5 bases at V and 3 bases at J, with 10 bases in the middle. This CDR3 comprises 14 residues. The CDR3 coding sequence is TGTGCCAGCAGTACGGACAGAGACACCGGGGAGCTGTTTTTT. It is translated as CASSTDRDTGELFF.

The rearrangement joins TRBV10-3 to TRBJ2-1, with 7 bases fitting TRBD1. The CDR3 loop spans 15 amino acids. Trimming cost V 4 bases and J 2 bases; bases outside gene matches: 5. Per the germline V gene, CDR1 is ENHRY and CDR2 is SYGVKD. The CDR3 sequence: CAISGQGAAYNEQFF. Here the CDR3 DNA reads TGTGCCATCAGTGGACAGGGTGCGGCCTACAATGAGCAGTTCTTC.

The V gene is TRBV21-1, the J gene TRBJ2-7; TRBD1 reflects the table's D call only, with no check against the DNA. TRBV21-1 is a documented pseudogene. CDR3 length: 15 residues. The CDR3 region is CASSKDRTGSYEQYF. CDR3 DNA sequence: TGTGCCAGCAGCAAAGATCGGACAGGGTCCTACGAGCAGTACTTC.

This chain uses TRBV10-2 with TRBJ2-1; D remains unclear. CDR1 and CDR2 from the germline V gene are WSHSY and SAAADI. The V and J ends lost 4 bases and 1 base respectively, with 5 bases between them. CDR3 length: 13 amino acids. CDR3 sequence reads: CASSVGSYNEQFF. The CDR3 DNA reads TGCGCCAGCAGTGTGGGTTCCTACAATGAGCAGTTCTTC.

CDR3 nucleotides: TGTGCCAGCAGCCCCCGAGCTTTCACAGATACGCAGTATTTT. This gives the protein CASSPRAFTDTQYF. The rearrangement joins TRBV6-5 to TRBJ2-3; D is undetermined. The CDR3 covers 14 residues. Deletions cut 6 bases from V and 2 bases from J, with 12 bases between. Germline values: CDR1 MNHEY, CDR2 SVGAGI.

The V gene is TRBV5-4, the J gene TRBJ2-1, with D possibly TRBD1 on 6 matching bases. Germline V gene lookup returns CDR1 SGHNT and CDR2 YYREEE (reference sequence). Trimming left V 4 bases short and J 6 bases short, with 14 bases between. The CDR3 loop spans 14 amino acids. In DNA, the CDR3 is TGTGCCAGCAGCGGGACAACTAGTCTCAATGAGCAGTTCTTC. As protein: CASSGTTSLNEQFF.

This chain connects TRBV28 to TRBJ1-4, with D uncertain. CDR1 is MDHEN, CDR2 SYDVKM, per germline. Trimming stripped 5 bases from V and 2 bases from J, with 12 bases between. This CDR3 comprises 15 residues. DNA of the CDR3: TGTGCCAGCAGTACGACTCTGACGACTAATGAAAAACTGTTTTTT. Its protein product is CASSTTLTTNEKLFF.

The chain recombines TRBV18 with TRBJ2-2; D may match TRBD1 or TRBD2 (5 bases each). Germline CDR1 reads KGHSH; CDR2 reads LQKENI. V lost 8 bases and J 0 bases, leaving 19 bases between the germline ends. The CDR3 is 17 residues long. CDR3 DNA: TGTGCCAGCCCGACTAAAGGGACGAAGACGAACACCGGGGAGCTGTTTTTT. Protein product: CASPTKGTKTNTGELFF.

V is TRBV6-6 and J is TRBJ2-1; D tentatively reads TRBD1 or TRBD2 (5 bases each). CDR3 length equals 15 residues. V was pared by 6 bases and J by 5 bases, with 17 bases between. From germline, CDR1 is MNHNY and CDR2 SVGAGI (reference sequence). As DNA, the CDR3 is TGTGCCAGCAGAAAAGAGGGGTTCAACAACAATGAGCAGTTCTTC. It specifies CASRKEGFNNNEQFF.

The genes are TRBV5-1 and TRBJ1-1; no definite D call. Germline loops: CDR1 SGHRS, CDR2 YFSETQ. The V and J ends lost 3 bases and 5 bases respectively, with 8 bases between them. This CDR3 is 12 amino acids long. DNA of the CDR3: TGCGCCAGCAGCTCCGGCCGTACTGAAGCTTTCTTT. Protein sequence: CASSSGRTEAFF.

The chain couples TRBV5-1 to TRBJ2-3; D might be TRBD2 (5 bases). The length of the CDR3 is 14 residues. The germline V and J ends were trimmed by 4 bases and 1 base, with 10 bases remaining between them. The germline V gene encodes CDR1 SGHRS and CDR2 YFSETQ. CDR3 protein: CASSGERRTDTQYF. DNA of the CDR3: TGCGCCAGCAGCGGCGAGCGGCGCACAGATACGCAGTATTTT.

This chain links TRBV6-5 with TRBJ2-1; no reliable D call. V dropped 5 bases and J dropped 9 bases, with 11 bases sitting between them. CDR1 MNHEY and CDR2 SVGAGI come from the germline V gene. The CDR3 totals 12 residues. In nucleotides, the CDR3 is TGTGCCAGCAGTCTCGTAGCCGGTGAGCAGTTCTTC. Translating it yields CASSLVAGEQFF.